One sample yielded the 24 T cell receptor beta chains listed below, sequenced in a study of T cells in localized non-small cell lung cancer. TCRdb's table, derived via immunoSEQ multiplex PCR, lists solely in-frame clones and lacks some. The data hold about 82,000 clones, with around 80% observed a single time. The sample consisted of PBMCs, taken before any cancer treatment. The receptors stem from a man aged 40 to 75 with stage II squamous cell lung carcinoma.

The V gene is TRBV5-1, the J gene TRBJ2-1; 9 bases fit TRBD2. Trimming cost V 0 bases and J 5 bases; bases outside gene matches: 0. Germline assignment: CDR1 SGHRS and CDR2 YFSETQ. The CDR3 is 14 amino acids. CDR3 DNA: TGCGCCAGCAGCTTGGCTAGCGGGAACAATGAGCAGTTCTTC. Translation gives CASSLASGNNEQFF.

This chain uses TRBV5-4 with TRBJ2-1; D is undetermined. V was shortened by 4 bases and J by 2 bases, with 7 bases between the two germline ends. The length of the CDR3 is 13 residues. CDR1 is SGHNT, CDR2 YYREEE, per germline (reference sequence). CDR3 DNA sequence: TGTGCCAGCAGCCTAGACACCTACAATGAGCAGTTCTTC. Translation gives CASSLDTYNEQFF.

The chain recombines TRBV29-1 with TRBJ2-3, with 8 bases identical to TRBD1. Per germline, CDR1 SQVTM and CDR2 ANQGSEA. CDR3 length: 14 amino acids. V trimming: 1 base; J trimming: 0 bases; junction bases outside the gene matches: 0. CDR3 bases: TGCAGCGTTGAAGGGACAGGGAGCACAGATACGCAGTATTTT. Translated: CSVEGTGSTDTQYF.

V gene TRBV7-6 combines with J gene TRBJ2-7; a weak D match, TRBD1 (6 bases). V shed 1 base and J shed 1 base, with 14 bases lying between them. Germline assignment: CDR1 SGHVS and CDR2 FNYEAQ. This CDR3 is built from 16 residues. CDR3 region: CASSLELGAKSYEQYF. CDR3 sequence (DNA): TGTGCCAGCAGCTTAGAGTTGGGGGCGAAATCCTACGAGCAGTACTTC. Variable domain in full (rest from reference TRBV7-6 and TRBJ2-7): GAGVSQSPRYKVTKRGQDVALRCDPISGHVSLYWYRQALGQGPEFLTYFNYEAQQDKSGLPNDRFSAERPEGSISTLTIQRTEQRDSAMYRCASSLELGAKSYEQYFGPGTRLTVT.

This clone was detected once. The chain is built from TRBV5-1 and TRBJ2-1; possibly TRBD2 for D (5 bases). The CDR3 is made up of 15 amino acids. Per germline, CDR1 SGHRS and CDR2 YFSETQ. V was cut by 0 bases and J by 2 bases, with 9 bases left in between. The CDR3, as DNA: TGCGCCAGCAGCTTGGAGTTAGCGACCTACAATGAGCAGTTCTTC. This sequence encodes CASSLELATYNEQFF.

CDR3 sequence (DNA): TGCGCCAGCAGCGTGACTAGCGGGGGGGCCTACGAGCAGTACTTC. Translation: CASSVTSGGAYEQYF. The gene calls are TRBV5-1 and TRBJ2-7, with 14 bases that match TRBD2. The CDR3 totals 15 residues. Trimming took 4 bases from V and 2 from J; bases not matched to a gene: 2. Per the germline V gene, CDR1 is SGHRS and CDR2 is YFSETQ.

The chain couples TRBV12-5 to TRBJ2-1, with 12 bases identical to TRBD2. This CDR3 is 17 amino acids long. J gave up 8 bases and V 4 bases, and 12 bases lay outside the gene matches. Germline-derived CDR1 and CDR2 are LGHNT and FRNRAP. CDR3 region: CASGWSLAGGPGDEQFF. For the CDR3, the DNA is TGTGCTAGTGGTTGGAGCCTAGCGGGAGGGCCGGGGGATGAGCAGTTCTTC.

The chain is built from TRBV5-4 and TRBJ2-5, with D perhaps matching TRBD1 (6 bases). The V and J ends lost 0 bases and 0 bases respectively, with 15 bases between them. Looked up from germline, CDR1 is SGHNT and CDR2 is YYREEE (reference sequence). The CDR3 covers 17 residues. CDR3 bases: TGTGCCAGCAGCTTGGGGGGGCGAAAGCGGTACCAAGAGACCCAGTACTTC. Its protein product is CASSLGGRKRYQETQYF.

This clone was counted a few times. This chain joins TRBV5-4 and TRBJ2-2; 9 bases line up with TRBD1. Germline values: CDR1 SGHNT, CDR2 YYREEE (reference sequence). The CDR3 loop spans 15 amino acids. Unmatched junction bases numbered 2, after V lost 4 bases and J lost 1 base. The CDR3 reads CASSRTGVNTGELFF. For the CDR3, the DNA is TGTGCCAGCAGCCGGACAGGGGTGAACACCGGGGAGCTGTTTTTT.

The chain joins TRBV6-5 to TRBJ1-2, with TRBD1 as a possible D gene (5 bases). CDR1 and CDR2 from the germline V gene are MNHEY and SVGAGI. CDR3 length: 14 amino acids. The V end was cut by 5 bases, the J end by 8 bases, with 18 bases between. CDR3 region: CASSPRGGTLGYTF. CDR3 nucleotide sequence: TGTGCCAGCAGTCCCCGGGGGGGGACTCTAGGCTACACCTTC.

The rearrangement links TRBV6-5 to TRBJ2-7; D call uncertain. The CDR3 is made up of 12 amino acids. Germline loops: CDR1 MNHEY, CDR2 SVGAGI. V was cut by 5 bases and J by 1 base, with 6 bases left in between. The CDR3 DNA sequence: TGTGCCAGCAGTCCAGCGTCCTACGAGCAGTACTTC. This codes for CASSPASYEQYF.

This clone has just one count. The chain couples TRBV4-1 to TRBJ1-4, with TRBD1 matching over 7 bases. V lost 2 bases to trimming and J lost 7 bases; unmatched junction nucleotides: 4. Germline assignment: CDR1 MGHRA and CDR2 YSYEKL. The CDR3 length is 14 residues. The CDR3: CASSQRQGGEKLFF. The CDR3, as DNA: TGCGCCAGCAGCCAACGACAGGGTGGTGAAAAACTGTTTTTT.

The J gene is TRBJ2-7, the V gene TRBV4-1; 10 bases are a match to TRBD1. Germline-derived CDR1 and CDR2 are MGHRA and YSYEKL. The CDR3 is 15 amino acids. The ends lost 6 bases at V and 3 bases at J; junction bases unmatched: 8. CDR3 sequence reads: CASSRQGANFYEQYF. The CDR3, as DNA: TGCGCCAGCAGTCGACAGGGGGCGAACTTCTACGAGCAGTACTTC.

V usage is TRBV19 and J usage is TRBJ2-4; D unresolved. Trimming cost V 6 bases and J 4 bases, with 13 bases left between them. CDR1 and CDR2 (germline): LNHDA, SQIVND (reference sequence). The CDR3 is 14 residues long. The CDR3 loop is CASSLPRPKNIQYF. CDR3 bases: TGTGCCAGTAGCCTCCCTCGACCGAAAAACATTCAGTACTTC.

V is TRBV18 and J is TRBJ1-1; maybe TRBD1 (6 bases). This CDR3 contains 13 residues. V lost 6 bases and J lost 4, with 12 bases in between. The germline gives CDR1 KGHSH, CDR2 LQKENI. The DNA of the CDR3 is TGTGCCAGCTCTCAAACAGGGACCACTGAAGCTTTCTTT. As protein: CASSQTGTTEAFF.

This chain links TRBV5-1 with TRBJ2-1, with D unresolved. This CDR3 has 15 residues. Germline CDR1 and CDR2: SGHRS and YFSETQ. Trimming pared 0 bases from V and 5 bases from J, leaving 12 bases between. CDR3 sequence: CASSLDSPSHNEQFF. CDR3 nucleotides: TGCGCCAGCAGCTTGGACAGTCCTTCCCACAATGAGCAGTTCTTC.

V and J are TRBV19 and TRBJ2-7; maybe TRBD1 (6 bases). Germline V gene lookup returns CDR1 LNHDA and CDR2 SQIVND (reference sequence). The CDR3 runs to 14 residues. V lost 1 base, J lost 2 bases, and 9 bases lay in between. In DNA, the CDR3 is TGTGCCAGTAGTATAGTCGGACAGCCCTACGAGCAGTACTTC. Its translation: CASSIVGQPYEQYF.

A word on this clone: Other nucleotide sequences from this sample produce the same CDR3. The CDR3 DNA reads TGTGCCAGCAGTTTGAGCACCGGGGAGCTGTTTTTT. Its protein is CASSLSTGELFF. The chain combines TRBV28 with TRBJ2-2, with unresolved D. From germline, CDR1 is MDHEN and CDR2 SYDVKM. V lost 3 bases and J 4 bases, leaving 3 bases between the germline ends. The CDR3 is 12 residues long.

Concerning this clone: At one of its ends the junction is not consistent with the germline gene, which may arise from a read error. V and J are TRBV9 and TRBJ2-3; TRBD2 might be the D (5 bases). CDR1 is SGDLS and CDR2 is YYNGEE in the germline V gene. This CDR3 has 12 residues. CDR3 sequence: CASSPDYGRINF. CDR3 bases: TGTGCCAGCAGCCCCGACTACGGACGTATTAATTTT.

V and J are TRBV7-9 and TRBJ1-1; 9 positions match TRBD1. CDR1 is SEHNR, CDR2 FQNEAQ, per germline (reference sequence). V lost 4 bases, J lost 4 bases, and 7 bases stayed unmatched. This CDR3 region has 15 residues. The CDR3 here is CASSWGSDRGTEAFF. As DNA, the CDR3 is TGTGCCAGCAGCTGGGGGTCGGACAGGGGCACTGAAGCTTTCTTT.

Written as DNA, the CDR3 is TGTGCCAGCAGTTACGAGATTTCGAACACTGAAGCTTTCTTT. Protein sequence: CASSYEISNTEAFF. The chain has TRBV28 and TRBJ1-1, with unresolved D. V was cut by 4 bases and J by 1 base, with 10 bases left in between. The CDR3 spans 14 residues. Germline loops: CDR1 MDHEN, CDR2 SYDVKM.

The rearrangement links TRBV5-1 to TRBJ1-1; perhaps TRBD1 as D (5 bases). CDR1 SGHRS and CDR2 YFSETQ come from the germline V gene. This CDR3 comprises 15 residues. V was shortened by 3 bases and J by 6 bases, with 18 bases between the two germline ends. CDR3 bases: TGCGCCAGCAGCTGGGCGGGGGGAGAGGTCTCTGAAGCTTTCTTT. It encodes CASSWAGGEVSEAFF. The complete variable domain, with remaining parts taken from reference TRBV5-1 and TRBJ1-1, reads KAGVTQTPRYLIKTRGQQVTLSCSPISGHRSVSWYQQTPGQGLQFLFEYFSETQRNKGNFPGRFSGRQFSNSRSEMNVSTLELGDSALYLCASSWAGGEVSEAFFGQGTRLTVV.

The chain has TRBV7-2 and TRBJ2-5, with 12 bases aligning to TRBD2. The CDR3 covers 16 residues. The V gene end was trimmed by 8 bases and the J gene end by 4 bases; junction bases not matched to a gene: 11. From germline, CDR1 is SGHTA and CDR2 FQGNSA. CDR3 in DNA: TGTGCCAGCCTAACGTCGACTAGCGGGAGTGGAGAGACCCAGTACTTC. Translated: CASLTSTSGSGETQYF.

The rearrangement joins TRBV18 to TRBJ1-5, with 10 bases lining up with TRBD1. Trimming took 3 bases from V and 7 from J; bases not matched to a gene: 6. CDR3 length: 15 residues. CDR1 KGHSH and CDR2 LQKENI come from the germline V gene. In DNA form, the CDR3 reads TGTGCCAGCTCACCGCCGGGACAGGGGAACCAGCCCCAGCATTTT. Translated: CASSPPGQGNQPQHF.